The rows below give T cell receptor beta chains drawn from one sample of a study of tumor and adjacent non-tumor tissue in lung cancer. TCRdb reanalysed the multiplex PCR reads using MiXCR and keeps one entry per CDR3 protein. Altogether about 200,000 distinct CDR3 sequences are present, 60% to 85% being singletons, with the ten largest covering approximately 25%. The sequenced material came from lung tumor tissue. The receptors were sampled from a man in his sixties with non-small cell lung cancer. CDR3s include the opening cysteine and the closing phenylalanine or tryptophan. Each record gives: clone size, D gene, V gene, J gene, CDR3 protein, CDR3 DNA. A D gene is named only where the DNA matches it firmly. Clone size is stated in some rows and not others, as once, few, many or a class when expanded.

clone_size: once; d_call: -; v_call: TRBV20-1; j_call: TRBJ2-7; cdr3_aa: CSVRGVNTLDQYF; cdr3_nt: TGCAGTGTTAGAGGTGTGAATACCCTCGATCAGTACTTC
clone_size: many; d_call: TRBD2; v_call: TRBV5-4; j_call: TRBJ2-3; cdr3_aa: CASSIRLALGTDTQYF; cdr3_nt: TGTGCCAGCAGCATTCGACTAGCACTTGGCACAGATACGCAGTATTTT
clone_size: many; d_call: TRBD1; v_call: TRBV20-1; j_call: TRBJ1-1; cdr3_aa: CSAEQGARAFF; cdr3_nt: TGCAGTGCGGAACAGGGGGCGCGGGCTTTCTTT
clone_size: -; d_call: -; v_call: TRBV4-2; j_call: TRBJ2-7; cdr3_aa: CDSSQGKSYEQYF; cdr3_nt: TGTGACAGCAGCCAGGGCAAATCCTACGAACAGTACTTC
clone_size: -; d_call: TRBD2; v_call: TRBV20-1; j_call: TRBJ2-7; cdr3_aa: CSATGTSGSSGQYF; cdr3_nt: TGCAGTGCTACCGGGACTAGCGGGAGTTCTGGGCAGTACTTC
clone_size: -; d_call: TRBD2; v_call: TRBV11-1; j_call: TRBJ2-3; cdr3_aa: CASSPGTSGSMADTRYF; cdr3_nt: TGTGCCAGCAGTCCCGGGACTAGCGGGAGTATGGCAGATACGCGGTATTTT
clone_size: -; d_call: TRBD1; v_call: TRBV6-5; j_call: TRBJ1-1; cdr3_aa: CASSTTGPGTEAFF; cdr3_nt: TGTGCCAGCAGTACGACAGGGCCAGGCACTGAAGCTTTCTTT
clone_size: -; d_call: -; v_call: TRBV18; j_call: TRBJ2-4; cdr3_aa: CASSPQPGTENIEYF; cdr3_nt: TGTGCCAGCTCACCTCAGCCCGGGACTGAAAACATTGAGTACTTC
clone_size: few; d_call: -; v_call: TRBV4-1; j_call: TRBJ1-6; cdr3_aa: CASSQQESVKRSPLHF; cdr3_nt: TGCGCCAGCAGCCAACAGGAATCAGTTAAGAGGTCACCCCTCCACTTT
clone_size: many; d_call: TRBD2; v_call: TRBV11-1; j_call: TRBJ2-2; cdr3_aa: CASSLGGRSTGELFF; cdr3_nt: TGTGCCAGCAGCTTAGGCGGGAGAAGCACCGGGGAGCTGTTTTTT
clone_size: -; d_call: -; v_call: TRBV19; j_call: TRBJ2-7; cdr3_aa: CASSMIKGSSYEQYF; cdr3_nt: TGTGCCAGTAGTATGATCAAGGGGAGCTCCTACGAGCAGTACTTC
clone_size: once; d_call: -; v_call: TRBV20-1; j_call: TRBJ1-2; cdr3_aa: CSAQAGHRQFWVNGYTF; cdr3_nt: TGCAGTGCTCAGGCGGGACACCGGCAGTTTTGGGTCAATGGCTACACCTTC
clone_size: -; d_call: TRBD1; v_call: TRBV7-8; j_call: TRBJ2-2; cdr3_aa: CASSPPGQETVGTGELFF; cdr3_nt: TGTGCCAGCAGCCCACCGGGACAGGAGACGGTTGGCACCGGGGAGCTGTTTTTT
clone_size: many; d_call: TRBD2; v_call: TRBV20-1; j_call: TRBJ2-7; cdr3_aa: CSAASGTSGTNEQYF; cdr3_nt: TGCAGTGCGGCTTCTGGGACTAGCGGGACCAACGAGCAGTACTTC
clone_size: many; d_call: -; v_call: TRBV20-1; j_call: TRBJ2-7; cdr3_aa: CSAKAELASYEQYF; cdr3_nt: TGCAGTGCTAAGGCCGAACTAGCCTCCTACGAGCAGTACTTC
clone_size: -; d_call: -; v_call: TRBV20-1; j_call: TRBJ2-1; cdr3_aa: CSARGSRAYNEQFF; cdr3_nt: TGCAGTGCTAGGGGCAGTCGAGCATACAATGAGCAGTTCTTC
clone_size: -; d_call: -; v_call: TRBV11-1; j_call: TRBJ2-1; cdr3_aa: CASSPELVGGSSYNEQFF; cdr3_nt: TGTGCCAGCAGCCCCGAGCTAGTGGGTGGGAGCTCCTACAATGAGCAGTTCTTC
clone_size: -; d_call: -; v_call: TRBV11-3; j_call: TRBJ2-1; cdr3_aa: CASSWGVVSSCNEQFF; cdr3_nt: TGTGCCAGCAGCTGGGGCGTGGTTAGCTCCTGCAATGAGCAGTTCTTC
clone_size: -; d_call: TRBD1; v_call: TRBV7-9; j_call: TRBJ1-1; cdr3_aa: CASGPGTGWDTEAFF; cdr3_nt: TGTGCCAGCGGCCCCGGGACAGGGTGGGACACTGAAGCTTTCTTT
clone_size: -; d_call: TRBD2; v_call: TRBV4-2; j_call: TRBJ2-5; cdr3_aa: CVSSQAGHQETQYF; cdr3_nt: TGTGTCAGCAGCCAAGCGGGGCACCAAGAGACCCAGTACTTC
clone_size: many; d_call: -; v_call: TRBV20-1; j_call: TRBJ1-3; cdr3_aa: CSARDDRTGNTIYF; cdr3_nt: TGCAGTGCTAGAGACGACAGGACTGGAAACACCATATATTTT
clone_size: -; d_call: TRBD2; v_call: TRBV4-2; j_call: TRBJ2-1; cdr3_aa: CVSSPQRGQPPQFF; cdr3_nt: TGTGTCAGCAGCCCCCAGCGGGGGCAGCCCCCGCAGTTCTTC
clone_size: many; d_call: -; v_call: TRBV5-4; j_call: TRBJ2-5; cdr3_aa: CASSTTLGGETQYF; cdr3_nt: TGTGCCAGCAGCACTACTCTGGGGGGAGAGACCCAGTACTTC
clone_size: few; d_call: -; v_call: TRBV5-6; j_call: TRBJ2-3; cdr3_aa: CASSPVIGGSGTDTQYF; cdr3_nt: TGTGCCAGCAGCCCAGTGATCGGGGGATCTGGCACAGATACGCAGTATTTT
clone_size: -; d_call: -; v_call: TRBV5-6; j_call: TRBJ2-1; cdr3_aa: CASSSRLGPPFVNEQFF; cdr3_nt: TGTGCCAGCAGCTCCAGGTTGGGACCCCCCTTCGTCAATGAGCAGTTCTTC
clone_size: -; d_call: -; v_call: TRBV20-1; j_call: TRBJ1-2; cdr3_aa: CGSRVQATVNYGYTF; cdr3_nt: TGCGGTTCTAGAGTTCAGGCGACGGTGAACTATGGCTACACCTTC
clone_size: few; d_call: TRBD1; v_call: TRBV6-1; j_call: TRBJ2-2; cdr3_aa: CASSEGGTGTPTGELFF; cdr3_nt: TGTGCCAGCAGTGAAGGAGGGACAGGGACACCCACCGGGGAGCTGTTTTTT
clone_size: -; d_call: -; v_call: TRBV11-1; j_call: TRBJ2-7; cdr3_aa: CASRGQNYEQFF; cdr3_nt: TGTGCCAGCAGAGGACAGAACTACGAGCAGTTTTTC
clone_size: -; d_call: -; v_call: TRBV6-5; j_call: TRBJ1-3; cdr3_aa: CASSALGTGNTKYF; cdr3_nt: TGTGCCAGCAGTGCCCTTGGGACTGGAAACACCAAATATTTT
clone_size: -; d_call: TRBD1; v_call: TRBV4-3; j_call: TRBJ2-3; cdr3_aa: CASSHGQGQSDTQCF; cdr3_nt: TGCGCCAGCAGCCATGGACAGGGGCAGTCAGATACGCAGTGTTTT
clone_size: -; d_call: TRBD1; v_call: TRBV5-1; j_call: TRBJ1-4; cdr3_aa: CASSDGQGRMGDEKLFF; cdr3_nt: TGCGCCAGCAGCGACGGACAGGGAAGGATGGGTGATGAAAAACTGTTTTTT
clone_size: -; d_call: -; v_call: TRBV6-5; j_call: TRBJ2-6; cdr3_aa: CASSYFGSGTNVMTF; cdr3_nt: -
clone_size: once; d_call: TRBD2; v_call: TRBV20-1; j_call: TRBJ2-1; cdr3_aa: CSARDTSGPSYSEQFF; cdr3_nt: TGCAGTGCTAGAGACACTAGCGGGCCCAGTTACAGTGAGCAGTTCTTC
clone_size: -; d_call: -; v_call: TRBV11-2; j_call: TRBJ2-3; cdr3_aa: CVISLTGGLTDTQYF; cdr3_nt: TGTGTCATCAGCTTAACCGGGGGGCTGACAGATACGCAGTATTTT
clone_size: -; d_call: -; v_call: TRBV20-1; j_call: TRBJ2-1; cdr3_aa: CSARAPRGPHKMTNNEQFF; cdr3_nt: TGCAGTGCTAGAGCCCCGCGGGGCCCCCACAAAATGACCAACAATGAGCAGTTCTTC
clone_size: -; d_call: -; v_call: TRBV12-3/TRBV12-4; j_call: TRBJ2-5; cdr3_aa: CASRPRHGANRDTKYF; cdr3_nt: TGTGCCAGCAGACCCAGACATGGGGCTAACCGAGATACCAAGTACTTC
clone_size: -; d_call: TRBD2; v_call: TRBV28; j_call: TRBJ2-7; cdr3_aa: CASRTGGSDSFYDQYF; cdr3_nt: TGTGCCAGCAGAACGGGCGGGAGCGATTCGTTCTACGACCAGTACTTC
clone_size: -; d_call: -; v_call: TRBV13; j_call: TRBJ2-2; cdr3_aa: CASSRPAGEMLF; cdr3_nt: TGTGCCAGCAGCCGGCCGGCCGGGGAGATGTTATTT
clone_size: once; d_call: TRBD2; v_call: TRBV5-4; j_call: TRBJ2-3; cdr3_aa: CVSSLMASGGGTDTQYF; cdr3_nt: TGTGTCAGCAGCTTGATGGCTAGCGGGGGTGGAACAGATACGCAGTATTTT
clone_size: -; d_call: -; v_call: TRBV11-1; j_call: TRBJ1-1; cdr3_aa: CASSFAGAEAFF; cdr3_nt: TGTGCCAGCAGCTTCGCGGGAGCTGAAGCCTTCTTT
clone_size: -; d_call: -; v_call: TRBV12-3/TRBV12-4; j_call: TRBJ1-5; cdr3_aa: CPSTLGPQRGQPQHF; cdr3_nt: TGTCCCAGCACTTTAGGACCACAAAGGGGCCAGCCCCAGCATTTT
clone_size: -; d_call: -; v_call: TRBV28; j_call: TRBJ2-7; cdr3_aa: CASSLPEDGQYF; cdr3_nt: TGTGCCAGCAGTTTACCGGAGGACGGGCAGTATTTC
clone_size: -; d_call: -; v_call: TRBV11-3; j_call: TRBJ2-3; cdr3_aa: CSSSFVGGARNTQYF; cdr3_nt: TGTTCCAGCAGTTTCGTGGGGGGGGCGAGGAATACGCAGTATTTT